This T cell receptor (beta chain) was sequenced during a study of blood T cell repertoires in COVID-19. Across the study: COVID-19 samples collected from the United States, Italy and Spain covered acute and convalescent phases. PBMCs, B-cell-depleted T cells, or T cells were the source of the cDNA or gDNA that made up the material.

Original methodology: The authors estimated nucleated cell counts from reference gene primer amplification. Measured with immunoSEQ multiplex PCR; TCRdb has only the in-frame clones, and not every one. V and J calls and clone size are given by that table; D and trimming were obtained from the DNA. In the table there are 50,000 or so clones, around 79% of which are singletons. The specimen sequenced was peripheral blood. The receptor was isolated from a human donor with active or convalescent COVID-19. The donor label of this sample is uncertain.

CDR3 sequence (DNA): TGCAGTGCTAGTGACTCCAGTGGCGGGAGGGTCGAGCAGTACTTC. It codes for CSASDSSGGRVEQYF. This chain joins TRBV20-1 and TRBJ2-7; 9 bases line up with TRBD2. The CDR3 has 15 residues. The germline CDR1 and CDR2 sequences are DFQATT and SNEGSKA (reference sequence). The J segment lost 6 bases and the V segment lost 3 bases, leaving 12 bases of the junction unmatched.